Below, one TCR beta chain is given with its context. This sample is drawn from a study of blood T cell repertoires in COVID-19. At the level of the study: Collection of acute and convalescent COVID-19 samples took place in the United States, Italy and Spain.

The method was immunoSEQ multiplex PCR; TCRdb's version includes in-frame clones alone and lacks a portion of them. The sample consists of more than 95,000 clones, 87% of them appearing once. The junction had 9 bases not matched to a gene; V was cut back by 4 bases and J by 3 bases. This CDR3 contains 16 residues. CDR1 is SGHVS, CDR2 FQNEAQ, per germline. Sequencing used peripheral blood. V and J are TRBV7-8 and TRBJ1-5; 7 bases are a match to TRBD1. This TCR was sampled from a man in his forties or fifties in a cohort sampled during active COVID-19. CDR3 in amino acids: CASSYGQAGTNQPQHF. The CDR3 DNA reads TGTGCCAGCAGCTATGGACAGGCGGGGACCAATCAGCCCCAGCATTTT.